This T cell receptor beta chain was recovered during a study of blood T cell repertoires in COVID-19. Assay used: immunoSEQ multiplex PCR; TCRdb lists only in-frame clones, some missing. Of roughly 100,000 clones detected, about four fifths appear once; the ten largest clones hold over 9.5%. This clone was detected once. What was sequenced was peripheral blood. The TCR sequence derives from a man aged 35 to 55 with active or convalescent COVID-19.

CDR3 protein: CASSYKRDYNEQFF. DNA for the CDR3: TGTGCCAGCAGTTATAAACGGGACTACAATGAGCAGTTCTTC. J is TRBJ2-1 and V is TRBV6-5; D might be TRBD2 (5 bases). V shed 3 bases and J shed 3 bases, with 9 bases lying between them. CDR3 size: 14 residues. Germline assignment: CDR1 MNHEY and CDR2 SVGAGI.